This T cell receptor (beta chain) is from a study of T cell responses to AZD1222 COVID-19 vaccine. Germline assignment: CDR1 SEHNR and CDR2 FQNEAQ (reference sequence). Trimming stripped 2 bases from V and 4 bases from J, with 8 bases between. This CDR3 spans 14 amino acids. Using immunoSEQ multiplex PCR, the repertoire was profiled, and TCRdb retains in-frame clones only, with some absent. The sample holds some 140,000 clones; 75% to 95% are singletons and the top ten take approximately 2%. On this clone: Its antigen is undetermined.

Findings and caveats of the study: Mapped onto spike, vaccine-associated CD4 TCRs spanned it and were dominant at 160-218 and 743-854. Repertoire samples came only from after the peak T cell response. It should be noted that donors were predominantly white British and more often female, and clonal diversity was possibly underestimated. Only five or six AZD1222 recipients were seropositive at baseline.

This specimen was peripheral blood, taken 28 days after the second AZD1222 dose. The sequence came from an adult who received the AZD1222 COVID-19 vaccine. V usage is TRBV7-9 and J usage is TRBJ2-2; a weak D match, TRBD2 (5 bases). DNA for the CDR3: TGTGCCAGCAGCTTAATCGCGGGCACCGGGGAGCTGTTTTTT. Protein product: CASSLIAGTGELFF. The full variable domain, with the rest looked up from reference TRBV7-9 and TRBJ2-2, is DTGVSQNPRHKITKRGQNVTFRCDPISEHNRLYWYRQTLGQGPEFLTYFQNEAQLEKSRLLSDRFSAERPKGSFSTLEIQRTEQGDSAMYLCASSLIAGTGELFFGEGSRLTVL.